Below, one T cell receptor (beta chain) is given with its context. This sample stems from a study of T-cell memory formation after mild COVID-19. Background on the study: Among the donors, TCR clusters were largely specific to each donor.

TCRdb independently ran MiXCR on the 5' RACE reads; one entry per CDR3 protein. The sample lists a few hundred thousand distinct CDR3 sequences, about a sixth occurring once. The sample consisted of PBMCs or a T cell subset sorted from them (not recorded which). This TCR came from a man in his late teens or twenties who had mild COVID-19 (a few samples of this study predate the infection). Cell type and time point are not known.

The CDR3 bases are TGTGCCAGCAGCTTAGATGGGACAAACCAGCCCCAGCATTTT. As protein: CASSLDGTNQPQHF. The chain couples TRBV11-2 to TRBJ1-5, with D perhaps TRBD1 (6 bases). This CDR3 region has 14 residues. Germline lookup yields CDR1 SGHAT and CDR2 FQNNGV. V lost 0 bases, J lost 7 bases, and 10 bases lay in between.